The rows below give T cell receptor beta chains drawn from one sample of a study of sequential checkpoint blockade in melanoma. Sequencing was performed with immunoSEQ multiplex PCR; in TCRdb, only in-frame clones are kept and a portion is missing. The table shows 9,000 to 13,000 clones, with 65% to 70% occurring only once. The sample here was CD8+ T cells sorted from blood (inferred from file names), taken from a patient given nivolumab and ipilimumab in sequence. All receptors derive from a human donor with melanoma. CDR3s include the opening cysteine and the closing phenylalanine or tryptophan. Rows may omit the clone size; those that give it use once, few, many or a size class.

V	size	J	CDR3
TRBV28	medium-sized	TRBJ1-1	CASSRQGARVLGTEAFF
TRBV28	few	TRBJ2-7	CASSFWAVSYEQYF
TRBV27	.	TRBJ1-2	CASSFSRGLSGYTF
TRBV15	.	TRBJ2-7	CATSITGTSHYEQYF
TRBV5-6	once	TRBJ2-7	CASSLAAVEQYF
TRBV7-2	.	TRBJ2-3	CASSRGARGAYTDTQYF
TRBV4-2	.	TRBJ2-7	CASSQVGGGYEQYF
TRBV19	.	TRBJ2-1	CASSLTSGRTYNEQFF
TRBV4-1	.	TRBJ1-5	CASSQRGGQPQHF
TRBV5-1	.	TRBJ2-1	CASSLGDRYNEQFF
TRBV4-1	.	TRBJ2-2	CASSQVRGGTGELFF
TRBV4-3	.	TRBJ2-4	CASSQDRGADIQYF
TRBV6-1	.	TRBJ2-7	CASSEWGQGSSYEQYF
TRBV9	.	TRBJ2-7	CASSVAGGTYEQYF
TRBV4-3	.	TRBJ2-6	CASSQDPGAGALSGANVLTF
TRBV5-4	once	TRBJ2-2	CASSQGPGGEDGELFF
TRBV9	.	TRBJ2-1	CASSGLAAPRSEQFF
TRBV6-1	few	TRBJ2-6	CASSGQPSGANVLTF
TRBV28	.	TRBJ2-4	CASTLGPENIQYF
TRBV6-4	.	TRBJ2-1	CASSVHDRANEQFF
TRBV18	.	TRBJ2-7	CASSRTSGSRVEQYF
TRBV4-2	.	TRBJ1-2	CASSSLGVDGYGYTF
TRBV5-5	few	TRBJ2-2	CASSLGLAGVLTGELFF
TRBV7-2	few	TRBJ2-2	CASSQGFASEPNTGELFF
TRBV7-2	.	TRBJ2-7	CASSWGGAPSYEQYF